Listed below are T cell receptor beta chains from one sample, sequenced in a study of T cell repertoires in cytomegalovirus infection. TCRdb used MiXCR to reprocess the reads, holding one entry per CDR3 protein. The table shows 200,000 to 250,000 distinct CDR3 sequences, with roughly 20% occurring only once. The sequenced sample consisted of CD8+ T cells from PBMCs. The origin of the receptors is a human donor in good health (CMV status not recorded). Some clones in this sample may be carry-over from other donors' samples. Both conserved end residues are part of each CDR3. D genes are given only for firm matches. Some rows have no size entry. The others give once, few or many, or a class for an expanded clone.

j_call: TRBJ1-1
d_call: NA
v_call: TRBV7-2
clone_size: few
cdr3_nt: TGTGCCAGCAGCTTAGAACAGTCTACATTTAGAGGGAACACTGAAGCTTTCTTT
cdr3_aa: CASSLEQSTFRGNTEAFF

j_call: TRBJ1-2
d_call: NA
v_call: TRBV6-5
clone_size: NA
cdr3_nt: TGTGCCAGCAGTTCCCCCGGGACACATGGTAATGGCTACACCTTC
cdr3_aa: CASSSPGTHGNGYTF

j_call: TRBJ1-1
d_call: TRBD1
v_call: TRBV28
clone_size: NA
cdr3_nt: TGTGCCAGCAGTTTCGGACAGGGGGCGACTTGGGCTGAAGCTTTCTTT
cdr3_aa: CASSFGQGATWAEAFF

j_call: TRBJ2-1
d_call: NA
v_call: TRBV6-6
clone_size: few
cdr3_nt: TGTGCAAGCAGTTACTCTGGGTTTTTGGATGAGCAGTTCTTC
cdr3_aa: CASSYSGFLDEQFF

j_call: TRBJ1-1
d_call: TRBD1
v_call: TRBV19
clone_size: NA
cdr3_nt: TGTGCCAGTAGTATATTGGACAGGGTCACTGAAGCTTTCTTT
cdr3_aa: CASSILDRVTEAFF

j_call: TRBJ2-3
d_call: NA
v_call: TRBV2
clone_size: NA
cdr3_nt: TGTGCCAGCAGGGATCGAATAGATACGCAGTATTTT
cdr3_aa: CASRDRIDTQYF

j_call: TRBJ2-4
d_call: TRBD2
v_call: TRBV28
clone_size: few
cdr3_nt: TGTGCCAGCAGTCCAACGACTAGCGGGGGGATTCAGTACTTC
cdr3_aa: CASSPTTSGGIQYF

j_call: TRBJ1-2
d_call: NA
v_call: TRBV28
clone_size: few
cdr3_nt: TGTGCCAGCAGCCCCATCGACAGACCTGAAGCTGGCTACACCTTC
cdr3_aa: CASSPIDRPEAGYTF

j_call: TRBJ2-7
d_call: TRBD1
v_call: TRBV20-1
clone_size: NA
cdr3_nt: TGCAGTGCTAGAGATGGGATAAGACAGGGGCTGTTGTACGAGCAGTACTTC
cdr3_aa: CSARDGIRQGLLYEQYF

j_call: TRBJ2-5
d_call: NA
v_call: TRBV12-3/TRBV12-4
clone_size: many
cdr3_nt: TGTGCCAGCAGTTCTTTGGAGACCCAGTACTTC
cdr3_aa: CASSSLETQYF

j_call: TRBJ2-7
d_call: NA
v_call: TRBV10-3
clone_size: many
cdr3_nt: TGTGCCATCAGTGACCCTGGGACGGAATTCTACGAGCAGTACTTC
cdr3_aa: CAISDPGTEFYEQYF

j_call: TRBJ1-1
d_call: NA
v_call: TRBV12-3/TRBV12-4
clone_size: many
cdr3_nt: TGTGCCAGCAGTTTTGGGGGAATTGAAGCTTTCTTT
cdr3_aa: CASSFGGIEAFF

j_call: TRBJ1-2
d_call: NA
v_call: TRBV29-1
clone_size: NA
cdr3_nt: TGCAGCGTTGAAGGCAGGGGTGAAGGCTACACCTTC
cdr3_aa: CSVEGRGEGYTF

j_call: TRBJ1-1
d_call: NA
v_call: TRBV19
clone_size: few
cdr3_nt: TGTGCCAGTAGTATGTGGCAGATTAACACTGAAGCTTTCTTT
cdr3_aa: CASSMWQINTEAFF

j_call: TRBJ2-1
d_call: TRBD2
v_call: TRBV7-2
clone_size: NA
cdr3_nt: TGTGCCAGCAGCCCTAGCGGGGGGCGGACCTACAATGAGCAGTTCTTC
cdr3_aa: CASSPSGGRTYNEQFF

j_call: TRBJ1-1
d_call: NA
v_call: TRBV12-3/TRBV12-4
clone_size: NA
cdr3_nt: TGTGCCAGCAGTTTTAAGGGGAACACTGAAGCTTTCTTT
cdr3_aa: CASSFKGNTEAFF

j_call: TRBJ2-1
d_call: NA
v_call: TRBV11-2
clone_size: NA
cdr3_nt: TGTGCCAGCACCACTAACGAGGTCCGTGAGCAGTTCTTC
cdr3_aa: CASTTNEVREQFF

j_call: TRBJ2-7
d_call: NA
v_call: TRBV6-6
clone_size: few
cdr3_nt: TGTGCCAGCAGTTCGAGCCCGGGACAAACTTACCTCTACGAGCAGTACTTC
cdr3_aa: CASSSSPGQTYLYEQYF

j_call: TRBJ1-2
d_call: NA
v_call: TRBV7-9
clone_size: NA
cdr3_nt: TGTGCCAGCAGCTTAGGGATTCAATTAGGCGGCTACACCTTC
cdr3_aa: CASSLGIQLGGYTF

j_call: TRBJ2-1
d_call: NA
v_call: TRBV6-5
clone_size: many
cdr3_nt: TGTGCCAGCAGTTACTCGGGTAGCTCCTACAATGAGCAGTTCTTC
cdr3_aa: CASSYSGSSYNEQFF

j_call: TRBJ1-1
d_call: NA
v_call: TRBV28
clone_size: NA
cdr3_nt: TGTGCCAGCAGTTCCACAACTGGAATGAACACTGAAGCTTTCTTT
cdr3_aa: CASSSTTGMNTEAFF

j_call: TRBJ1-2
d_call: NA
v_call: TRBV29-1
clone_size: NA
cdr3_nt: TGCAGCGTTGAAGATAAGTGGTCTAACTATGGCTACACCTTC
cdr3_aa: CSVEDKWSNYGYTF